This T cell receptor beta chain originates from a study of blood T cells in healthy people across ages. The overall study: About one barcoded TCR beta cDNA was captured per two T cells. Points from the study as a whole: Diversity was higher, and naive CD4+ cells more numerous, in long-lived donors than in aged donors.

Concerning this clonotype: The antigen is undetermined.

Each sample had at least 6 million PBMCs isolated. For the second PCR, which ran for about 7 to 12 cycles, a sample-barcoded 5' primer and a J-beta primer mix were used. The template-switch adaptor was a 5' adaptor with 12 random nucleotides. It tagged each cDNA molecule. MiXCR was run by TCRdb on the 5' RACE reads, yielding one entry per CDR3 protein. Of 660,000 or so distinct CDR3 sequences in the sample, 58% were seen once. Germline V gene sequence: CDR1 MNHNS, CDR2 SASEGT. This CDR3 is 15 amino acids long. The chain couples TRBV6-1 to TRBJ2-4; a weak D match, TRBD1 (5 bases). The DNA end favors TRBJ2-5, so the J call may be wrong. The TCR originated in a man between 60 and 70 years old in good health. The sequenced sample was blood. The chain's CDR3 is CASSEAPAGWETQYF. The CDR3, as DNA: TGTGCCAGCAGTGAAGCGCCGGCAGGGTGGGAGACCCAGTACTTC.